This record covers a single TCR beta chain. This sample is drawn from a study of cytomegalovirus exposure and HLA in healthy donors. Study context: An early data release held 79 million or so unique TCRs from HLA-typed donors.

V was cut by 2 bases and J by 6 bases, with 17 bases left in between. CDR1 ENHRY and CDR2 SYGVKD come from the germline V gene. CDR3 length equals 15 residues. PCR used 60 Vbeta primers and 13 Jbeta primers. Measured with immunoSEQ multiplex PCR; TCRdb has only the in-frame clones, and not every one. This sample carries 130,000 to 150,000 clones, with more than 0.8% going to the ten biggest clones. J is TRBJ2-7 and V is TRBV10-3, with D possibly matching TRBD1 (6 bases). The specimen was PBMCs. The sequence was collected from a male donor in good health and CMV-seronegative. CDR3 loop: CAISEGVGTLGEQYF. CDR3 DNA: TGTGCCATCAGTGAGGGGGTGGGGACATTAGGCGAGCAGTACTTC.